The 26 T cell receptor beta chains in this list originate from one sample, sequenced in a study of identical twins. TCRdb processed the 5' RACE reads anew with MiXCR; each CDR3 protein has one entry. The sample holds around 670,000 distinct CDR3 sequences, around 6% seen once. Sequencing was done on a sample of naive T cells sorted from blood. These receptors originate from a man between 18 and 35 years old in good health.

The table lists this clonotype with a few counts. This chain uses TRBV5-6 with TRBJ2-7; no firm D call. Deletions cut 4 bases from V and 0 bases from J, with 11 bases between. Germline assignment: CDR1 SGHDT and CDR2 YYEEEE. The CDR3 is made up of 14 amino acids. CDR3 region: CASSPWAASYEQYV. The CDR3 DNA reads TGTGCCAGCAGCCCATGGGCGGCCTCCTACGAGCAGTACGTC.

The sample holds a few counts of this clonotype. This chain joins TRBV24-1 and TRBJ2-1; perhaps TRBD2 as D (5 bases). Deletions cut 4 bases from V and 0 bases from J, with 15 bases between. This CDR3 is built from 17 residues. CDR1 KGHDR and CDR2 SFDVKD come from the germline V gene. CDR3 region: CATSDWTGQSSYNEQFF. The DNA of the CDR3 is TGTGCCACCAGTGACTGGACTGGCCAGAGCTCCTACAATGAGCAGTTCTTC.

This clonotype was seen at least ten times. The chain recombines TRBV15 with TRBJ2-1; weak D call: TRBD1 (6 bases). V lost 0 bases and J lost 3, with 12 bases in between. The CDR3 is 16 amino acids. Germline V gene sequence: CDR1 LNHNV, CDR2 YYDKDF (reference sequence). CDR3 coding DNA: TGTGCCACCAGCAGAGATCCGGGACAAATCTACAATGAGCAGTTCTTC. Amino acid sequence: CATSRDPGQIYNEQFF.

This clonotype showed up just a few times. The chain employs TRBV29-1 and TRBJ1-5, with 7 nucleotides matching TRBD1. This CDR3 is 12 amino acids long. Germline CDR1 is SQVTM and CDR2 is ANQGSEA. V was clipped by 7 bases and J by 5 bases; unmatched bases: 5. The CDR3: CSAGTEDQPQHF. Written as DNA, the CDR3 is TGCAGCGCCGGGACAGAGGATCAGCCCCAGCATTTT.

This clonotype showed up many times. V gene TRBV12-3 or TRBV12-4 combines with J gene TRBJ2-3; tentatively, D is TRBD1 (7 bases). CDR3 length: 17 residues. Trimming stripped 5 bases from V and 3 bases from J, with 21 bases between. CDR3 sequence: CASSLIPRAGGTDTQYF. Here the CDR3 DNA reads TGTGCCAGCAGTCTTATACCCCGGGCAGGGGGGACAGATACGCAGTATTTT.

The chain couples TRBV4-2 to TRBJ2-7, with TRBD1 identical over 10 bases. Germline V lookup: CDR1 LGHNA, CDR2 YNFKEQ. This CDR3 comprises 15 residues. V gave up 1 base and J gave up 3 bases; unmatched junction bases: 3. The CDR3 protein is CASSQVRDRGYEQYF. The CDR3 DNA follows: TGTGCCAGCAGCCAAGTCCGGGACAGGGGCTACGAGCAGTACTTC.

This clonotype has only a few counts. The chain joins TRBV5-1 to TRBJ2-2; 7 bases align to TRBD2. The CDR3 is made up of 17 amino acids. V shed 4 bases, J shed 0 bases, and the junction held 9 bases outside the gene matches. From germline, CDR1 is SGHRS and CDR2 YFSETQ. CDR3 amino acids: CASSPRRAGSNTGELFF. The DNA of the CDR3 is TGCGCCAGCAGCCCAAGGAGAGCGGGATCGAACACCGGGGAGCTGTTTTTT.

This clonotype was found many times. This chain uses TRBV15 with TRBJ1-6; 8 bases line up with TRBD1. Unmatched junction bases numbered 7, after V lost 0 bases and J lost 18 bases. Germline V gives CDR1 LNHNV, CDR2 YYDKDF (reference sequence). The CDR3 is 13 residues long. CDR3 residues: CATSRDPDRGYHF. CDR3 nucleotide sequence: TGTGCCACCAGCAGAGATCCCGACAGGGGCTACCACTTT.

There are many counts of this clonotype. CDR3 DNA sequence: TGTGCCAGCAGCGTCTCGGGGCACCCTCTAAACTATGGCTACACCTTC. Protein: CASSVSGHPLNYGYTF. This chain connects TRBV9 to TRBJ1-2; tentatively, D is TRBD1 (5 bases). The CDR3 spans 16 residues. Germline V gene sequence: CDR1 SGDLS, CDR2 YYNGEE. The V end lost 2 bases, the J end lost 2 bases, and 16 bases lay between the germline ends.

The table lists this clonotype with many counts. The chain has TRBV7-2 and TRBJ2-1, with D maybe TRBD2 (6 bases). This CDR3 is built from 13 residues. Germline V lookup: CDR1 SGHTA, CDR2 FQGNSA. With 2 bases removed from V and 10 bases from J, the gap between germline ends came to 12 bases. CDR3 bases: TGTGCCAGCAGCTTATTACTAGCTAGGGAGCAGTTCTTC. It codes for CASSLLLAREQFF.

The rearrangement joins TRBV7-2 to TRBJ1-4, with D maybe TRBD1 (6 bases). V lost 1 base and J lost 2, with 11 bases in between. The CDR3 runs to 16 residues. Germline V lookup: CDR1 SGHTA, CDR2 FQGNSA. The CDR3 DNA reads TGTGCCAGCAGCTTAGTTGGGGGCTCGACTAATGAAAAACTGTTTTTT. As protein: CASSLVGGSTNEKLFF. Full variable domain (rest looked up from reference TRBV7-2 and TRBJ1-4): GAGVSQSPSNKVTEKGKDVELRCDPISGHTALYWYRQSLGQGLEFLIYFQGNSAPDKSGLPSDRFSAERTGGSVSTLTIQRTQQEDSAVYLCASSLVGGSTNEKLFFGSGTQLSVL.

This clonotype was observed many times. This chain uses TRBV6-5 with TRBJ2-1; 11 bases align to TRBD2. The V gene end was trimmed by 0 bases and the J gene end by 6 bases; junction bases not matched to a gene: 10. This CDR3 comprises 18 residues. Per germline, CDR1 MNHEY and CDR2 SVGAGI. CDR3 amino acids: CASSYSILGTSGFNEQFF. Here the CDR3 DNA reads TGTGCCAGCAGTTACTCGATCCTAGGGACTAGCGGCTTCAATGAGCAGTTCTTC.

Only a few counts were recorded for this clonotype. The J gene is TRBJ1-5, the V gene TRBV7-8, with D maybe TRBD1 (5 bases). Trimming left V 0 bases short and J 6 bases short, with 15 bases between. Germline lookup yields CDR1 SGHVS and CDR2 FQNEAQ. This CDR3 has 16 amino acids. CDR3 coding DNA: TGTGCCAGCAGCTTAGCCGGGGGGTCAAGATCTCAGCCCCAGCATTTT. It specifies CASSLAGGSRSQPQHF.

This clonotype was seen many times. The J gene is TRBJ1-1, the V gene TRBV20-1; D possibly corresponds to TRBD1 (6 bases). The CDR3 length is 13 residues. Germline V gene lookup returns CDR1 DFQATT and CDR2 SNEGSKA (reference sequence). Trimming cost V 5 bases and J 5 bases, with 15 bases left between them. CDR3 nucleotides: TGCAGTGCTGTAACAGGGATTTGGACTGAAGCTTTCTTT. It is translated as CSAVTGIWTEAFF.

The sample holds many counts of this clonotype. V and J are TRBV9 and TRBJ2-3; TRBD2 matches 13 bases. Unmatched junction bases numbered 4, after V lost 0 bases and J lost 0 bases. Germline CDR1 is SGDLS and CDR2 is YYNGEE. This CDR3 region has 18 residues. CDR3 in DNA: TGTGCCAGCAGCGTAGCTGTGGGACTAGCGGGAAGCACAGATACGCAGTATTTT. Translating gives CASSVAVGLAGSTDTQYF.

This clonotype showed up many times. This CDR3 reads CASSYSGKRGNSYEQYF. CDR3 sequence (DNA): TGTGCCAGCAGTTACTCCGGGAAGCGGGGGAACTCCTACGAGCAGTACTTC. The rearrangement uses TRBV6-5 and TRBJ2-7; 8 nucleotides line up with TRBD2. Germline lookup yields CDR1 MNHEY and CDR2 SVGAGI. V gave up 0 bases and J gave up 0 bases; unmatched junction bases: 7. The CDR3 loop spans 17 amino acids.

Many counts were recorded for this clonotype. The V call is TRBV12-3 or TRBV12-4, the J call TRBJ2-1, with D possibly TRBD1 on 6 matching bases. CDR3 length equals 14 residues. Trimming removed 6 bases from V and 4 bases from J, with 13 bases in between. The CDR3 DNA is TGTGCCAGCAGGCTCCAGGGGTCTTACAATGAGCAGTTCTTC. Amino acid sequence: CASRLQGSYNEQFF.

The chain uses TRBV14 and TRBJ2-1; D not resolved. V lost 0 bases, J lost 7 bases, and 4 bases lay in between. Germline lookup yields CDR1 SGHDN and CDR2 FVKESK. This CDR3 comprises 12 residues. This chain's CDR3 is CASSQEFNEQFF. The CDR3, as DNA: TGTGCCAGCAGCCAAGAATTTAATGAGCAGTTCTTC.

The table lists this clonotype with many counts. This chain joins TRBV28 and TRBJ1-4; perhaps TRBD1 as D (6 bases). CDR3 length equals 13 residues. CDR1 is MDHEN and CDR2 is SYDVKM in the germline V gene. V shed 2 bases and J shed 8 bases, with 9 bases lying between them. The CDR3 protein is CASSLSRGEKLFF. In DNA form, the CDR3 reads TGTGCCAGCAGTTTAAGTAGGGGGGAAAAACTGTTTTTT.

This clonotype was detected many times. The chain couples TRBV29-1 to TRBJ2-3; 8 bases agree with TRBD1. V lost 5 bases and J lost 2; bases outside the gene matches: 6. Per germline, CDR1 SQVTM and CDR2 ANQGSEA. There are 14 residues in the CDR3. CDR3 residues: CSVSGTGDTDTQYF. The CDR3 nucleotides are TGCAGCGTTTCAGGGACAGGAGACACAGATACGCAGTATTTT.

This clonotype has ten or more counts. V gene TRBV12-3 or TRBV12-4 combines with J gene TRBJ2-1; 8 bases map to TRBD2. J gave up 8 bases and V 3 bases, and 9 bases lay outside the gene matches. CDR3 length: 15 amino acids. The CDR3 DNA sequence: TGTGCCAGCAGTTTGGGGACTAGGCCGGGGGATGAGCAGTTCTTC. Translation gives CASSLGTRPGDEQFF.

Comments on this clonotype: Germline is not matched at one junction end, which may reflect a read error. The gene calls are TRBV12-3 or TRBV12-4 and TRBJ1-1; D uncertain. There are 13 residues in the CDR3. CDR3 coding DNA: TGTGCCAGCAGTTTTGAGCTGATCGGTCCCTATCCGTTT. It yields the protein CASSFELIGPYPF.

This clonotype was counted many times. The chain links TRBV12-3 or TRBV12-4 to TRBJ2-3, with D perhaps TRBD1 or TRBD2 (6 bases each). Trimming took 4 bases from V and 0 from J, leaving 11 bases between them. The CDR3 runs 15 residues. CDR3 protein: CASSSWGASTDTQYF. The CDR3 coding sequence is TGTGCCAGCAGTTCATGGGGGGCTAGCACAGATACGCAGTATTTT.

This clonotype was recorded many times. V usage is TRBV12-3 or TRBV12-4 and J usage is TRBJ2-1; D is unresolved. This CDR3 is built from 12 residues. V lost 1 base, J lost 10 bases, and 8 bases lay in between. CDR3 loop: CASSLGTKEQFF. The CDR3 bases are TGTGCCAGCAGTTTAGGGACGAAGGAGCAGTTCTTC.

The chain joins TRBV29-1 to TRBJ2-6; maybe TRBD1 (6 bases). Germline values: CDR1 SQVTM, CDR2 ANQGSEA. The CDR3 loop spans 15 amino acids. Trimming cost V 7 bases and J 0 bases, with 13 bases left between them. The CDR3 nucleotides are TGCAGCGCACAGGGCTCTCTCTCTGGGGCCAACGTCCTGACTTTC. This codes for CSAQGSLSGANVLTF.

This clonotype was detected only a few times. J is TRBJ2-5 and V is TRBV14; 7 nucleotides match TRBD1. From germline, CDR1 is SGHDN and CDR2 FVKESK. The ends lost 0 bases at V and 6 bases at J; junction bases unmatched: 4. CDR3 size: 14 residues. The CDR3 region has the DNA TGTGCCAGCAGCCAAGACAGGGGGACAAAGACCCAGTACTTC. This sequence encodes CASSQDRGTKTQYF.